This TCR beta chain was documented in a study of shared clonotypes between healthy human individuals. As for the study in general: The plates for each donor numbered three CD4 naive, three CD4 memory, two CD8 naive and one CD8 memory.

CDR1 is MNHEY, CDR2 SMNVEV, per germline (reference sequence). J gave up 0 bases and V 5 bases, and 6 bases lay outside the gene matches. CDR3 length: 16 residues. In the source study's methods: With immunoSEQ giving junction-only sequences and no quality scores, filtering differed. Using immunoSEQ multiplex PCR, the repertoire was profiled, and TCRdb retains in-frame clones only, with some absent. That table supplies the V and J calls and clone size; D and trimming were determined from the DNA. The table shows some 600,000 clones, with roughly 96% occurring only once. Naivety among CD8 cells was defined by CD45RO negativity and positive CCR7 selection, thereby excluding terminally differentiated effector memory CD45RA+ cells.

J is TRBJ2-1 and V is TRBV27; 8 bases are a match to TRBD1. The source material was naive CD8+ T cells sorted from blood. This clonotype was sampled from a woman aged 25 to 39 in good health. The CDR3 reads CASSQPGGGSYNEQFF. DNA of the CDR3: TGTGCCAGCAGTCAACCAGGGGGCGGCTCCTACAATGAGCAGTTCTTC.